This entry lists 22 T cell receptor beta chains sequenced from one sample in a study of OX40 agonist ivuxolimab in advanced cancers. Libraries were constructed by the immunoSEQ multiplex PCR assay. The source is immuneACCESS, and TCRdb retained only in-frame sequences with V and J called. Part of the clones is not carried over; for the studies checked, unresolved V genes explain less than half of this, and the remainder is unexplained. The sample contains roughly 130,000 clones, 80% to 95% of them found a single time. Together, the top ten hold approximately 0.15% of the sample. The specimen comprised CD4+ or CD8+ T cells sorted from blood, sampled in a trial of the OX40 agonist ivuxolimab. The source is an adult with an advanced solid tumor such as melanoma, head and neck, liver or kidney cancer.

The chain links TRBV28 to TRBJ1-1; D remains unclear. Germline values: CDR1 MDHEN, CDR2 SYDVKM. The CDR3 loop spans 12 amino acids. V was shortened by 5 bases and J by 7 bases, with 11 bases between the two germline ends. The CDR3 sequence is CASSRSTSEAFF. In nucleotides, the CDR3 is TGTGCCAGCAGTCGTTCTACAAGTGAAGCTTTCTTT.

The chain is built from TRBV18 and TRBJ1-5; the D gene is possibly TRBD1 (5 bases). CDR3 length equals 15 residues. The V and J ends lost 3 bases and 0 bases respectively, with 9 bases between them. Germline V gene sequence: CDR1 KGHSH, CDR2 LQKENI. The CDR3: CASSPQGPSNQPQHF. The CDR3 DNA sequence: TGTGCCAGCTCACCTCAGGGACCTAGCAATCAGCCCCAGCATTTT.

The chain employs TRBV15 and TRBJ1-2; D is possibly TRBD1 (5 bases). Deletions cut 2 bases from V and 9 bases from J, with 19 bases between. CDR3 length: 15 amino acids. Germline V gives CDR1 LNHNV, CDR2 YYDKDF (reference sequence). The CDR3 nucleotides are TGTGCCACCAGCAGATTGGGGATTCAGGGAAATAGCTACACCTTC. It encodes CATSRLGIQGNSYTF. Full variable domain (rest looked up from reference TRBV15 and TRBJ1-2): DAMVIQNPRYQVTQFGKPVTLSCSQTLNHNVMYWYQQKSSQAPKLLFHYYDKDFNNEADTPDNFQSRRPNTSFCFLDIRSPGLGDTAMYLCATSRLGIQGNSYTFGSGTRLTVV.

V is TRBV20-1 and J is TRBJ1-1, with TRBD1 as a possible D gene (5 bases). V was shortened by 6 bases and J by 4 bases, with 9 bases between the two germline ends. Germline loops: CDR1 DFQATT, CDR2 SNEGSKA (reference sequence). There are 11 residues in the CDR3. The CDR3 coding sequence is TGCAGTGCCCTTAGGGGCACTGAAGCTTTCTTT. Its protein product is CSALRGTEAFF.

The chain has TRBV6-1 and TRBJ2-5; D is ambiguous. V lost 3 bases and J 5 bases, leaving 10 bases between the germline ends. Germline CDR1 is MNHNS and CDR2 is SASEGT. The CDR3 contains 13 residues. The CDR3 here is CASSDWSRETQYF. The CDR3 DNA reads TGTGCCAGCAGTGATTGGTCTAGGGAGACCCAGTACTTC.

The chain recombines TRBV15 with TRBJ1-6; D not certain. The V gene lost 0 bases and the J gene lost 7 bases, with 7 bases spanning the gap. CDR3 length equals 14 residues. Germline V gene sequence: CDR1 LNHNV, CDR2 YYDKDF (reference sequence). The DNA for the CDR3 is TGTGCCACCAGCAGAGAAGATAGGAATTCACCCCTCCACTTT. Translated: CATSREDRNSPLHF. Using reference TRBV15 and TRBJ1-6 for the parts outside the CDR3, the full variable domain is DAMVIQNPRYQVTQFGKPVTLSCSQTLNHNVMYWYQQKSSQAPKLLFHYYDKDFNNEADTPDNFQSRRPNTSFCFLDIRSPGLGDTAMYLCATSREDRNSPLHFGNGTRLTVT.

J is TRBJ2-1 and V is TRBV18; 10 bases align to TRBD2. The germline V gene has CDR1 KGHSH and CDR2 LQKENI. J lost 7 bases, V lost 3 bases, and 6 bases had no gene match. The CDR3 consists of 15 residues. The chain's CDR3 is CASSPPSGGFNEQFF. The CDR3 region has the DNA TGTGCCAGCTCACCTCCTAGCGGGGGCTTTAATGAGCAGTTCTTC.

The chain couples TRBV7-2 to TRBJ1-6; the D is unclear. V was pared by 2 bases and J by 11 bases, with 10 bases between. Germline loops: CDR1 SGHTA, CDR2 FQGNSA. The CDR3 sequence is 13 residues long. For the CDR3, the DNA is TGTGCCAGCAGCTTAAGGGCCATTCCACCCCTCCACTTT. It translates to CASSLRAIPPLHF. Filled out from reference TRBV7-2 and TRBJ1-6, the complete variable domain reads GAGVSQSPSNKVTEKGKDVELRCDPISGHTALYWYRQSLGQGLEFLIYFQGNSAPDKSGLPSDRFSAERTGGSVSTLTIQRTQQEDSAVYLCASSLRAIPPLHFGNGTRLTVT.

The gene calls are TRBV12-5 and TRBJ2-1; 7 positions agree with TRBD1. J gave up 8 bases and V 1 base, and 2 bases lay outside the gene matches. The length of the CDR3 is 13 residues. In germline, CDR1 is LGHNT, CDR2 FRNRAP. The DNA of the CDR3 is TGTGCTAGTGGTTTGGAAGGGGGCGATGAGCAGTTCTTC. This sequence encodes CASGLEGGDEQFF.

This chain joins TRBV9 and TRBJ2-7; 7 nucleotides match TRBD1. CDR1 and CDR2 from the germline V gene are SGDLS and YYNGEE. The CDR3 consists of 14 residues. Losses at the gene ends were 0 bases for V and 2 bases for J; bases not matched to a gene: 2. The CDR3 coding sequence is TGTGCCAGCAGCGTAGTGGGACAGACCTACGAGCAGTACTTC. The encoded protein is CASSVVGQTYEQYF.

The rearrangement links TRBV15 to TRBJ2-4; 7 bases align to TRBD1. Germline assignment: CDR1 LNHNV and CDR2 YYDKDF (reference sequence). This CDR3 is 18 amino acids long. V was pared by 3 bases and J by 0 bases, with 11 bases of the junction left unmatched. The CDR3 nucleotides are TGTGCCACCAGCAGTGAGGGACAGCCCCAACTAGCCAAAAACATTCAGTACTTC. Protein sequence: CATSSEGQPQLAKNIQYF.

The V and J genes are TRBV11-3 and TRBJ2-1; 12 bases are shared with TRBD2. This CDR3 has 15 residues. Germline V CDR1 and CDR2: SGHNT, YENEEA. Losses at the gene ends were 4 bases for V and 6 bases for J; bases not matched to a gene: 4. The CDR3 DNA reads TGTGCCAGCAGCTCTAGCGGGAGGGCCCGCAATGAGCAGTTCTTC. The encoded protein is CASSSSGRARNEQFF.

The genes are TRBV5-1 and TRBJ1-2; a weak D match, TRBD1 (6 bases). This CDR3 spans 15 amino acids. V shed 3 bases and J shed 6 bases, with 18 bases lying between them. Germline CDR1 reads SGHRS; CDR2 reads YFSETQ. In DNA, the CDR3 is TGCGCCAGCAGCTCAATACAGGGTGGGGCGGATGGCTACACCTTC. This codes for CASSSIQGGADGYTF. The variable domain in full, with the rest retrieved from reference TRBV5-1 and TRBJ1-2, is KAGVTQTPRYLIKTRGQQVTLSCSPISGHRSVSWYQQTPGQGLQFLFEYFSETQRNKGNFPGRFSGRQFSNSRSEMNVSTLELGDSALYLCASSSIQGGADGYTFGSGTRLTVV.

The rearrangement joins TRBV7-9 to TRBJ2-7, with D possibly TRBD2 on 6 matching bases. The germline gives CDR1 SEHNR, CDR2 FQNEAQ (reference sequence). The V and J ends lost 0 bases and 6 bases respectively, with 21 bases between them. The CDR3 spans 17 residues. As DNA, the CDR3 is TGTGCCAGCAGCTTAGCGGGGAAGGGGATGCGGGACTTCGAGCAGTACTTC. It is translated as CASSLAGKGMRDFEQYF.

The chain is built from TRBV7-2 and TRBJ1-4; D ambiguous. V was clipped by 5 bases and J by 3 bases, with 13 bases between them. The germline V gene has CDR1 SGHTA and CDR2 FQGNSA. This CDR3 spans 15 amino acids. The CDR3 spells CASSPRWQANEKLFF. DNA of the CDR3: TGTGCCAGCAGCCCGCGTTGGCAGGCTAATGAAAAACTGTTTTTT.

This chain connects TRBV4-1 to TRBJ1-1; D may be TRBD1 (5 bases). CDR3 length: 14 amino acids. V was pared by 1 base and J by 1 base, with 7 bases between. CDR1 and CDR2 from the germline V gene are MGHRA and YSYEKL. The CDR3 sequence is CASSQGQKNTEAFF. CDR3 DNA: TGCGCCAGCAGCCAAGGACAGAAGAACACTGAAGCTTTCTTT.

This chain uses TRBV5-1 with TRBJ1-2; D not certain. The CDR3 is 15 amino acids. In germline, CDR1 is SGHRS, CDR2 YFSETQ. V was clipped by 4 bases and J by 4 bases, with 17 bases between them. CDR3 DNA: TGCGCCAGCAGCCCGGAGGCGACATTGGCCTATGGCTACACCTTC. Translation gives CASSPEATLAYGYTF.

The chain links TRBV7-8 to TRBJ2-1; D gene uncertain. Trimming stripped 2 bases from V and 0 bases from J, with 5 bases between. The CDR3 loop spans 14 amino acids. Germline CDR1 SGHVS, CDR2 FQNEAQ. In DNA form, the CDR3 reads TGTGCCAGCAGCTTAAGTCTCTCCTACAATGAGCAGTTCTTC. It translates to CASSLSLSYNEQFF. The complete variable domain, with remaining parts taken from reference TRBV7-8 and TRBJ2-1, reads GAGVSQSPRYKVAKRGQDVALRCDPISGHVSLFWYQQALGQGPEFLTYFQNEAQLDKSGLPSDRFFAERPEGSVSTLKIQRTQQEDSAVYLCASSLSLSYNEQFFGPGTRLTVL.

The chain carries TRBV10-2 and TRBJ2-1, with 16 positions matching TRBD2. V trimming: 6 bases; J trimming: 9 bases; junction bases outside the gene matches: 5. The CDR3 loop spans 15 amino acids. Germline assignment: CDR1 WSHSY and CDR2 SAAADI. CDR3 bases: TGCGCCAGCAGGCTGGGACTAGCGGGGGGGTTTGAGCAGTTCTTC. Translating gives CASRLGLAGGFEQFF.

The genes are TRBV14 and TRBJ2-2; unclear D gene. The CDR3 has 14 amino acids. The V and J ends lost 6 bases and 5 bases respectively, with 13 bases between them. Germline CDR1 is SGHDN and CDR2 is FVKESK. The CDR3 bases are TGTGCCAGCAGACATAAGGCGGTTACCGGGGAGCTGTTTTTT. Translated, it gives CASRHKAVTGELFF.

The chain has TRBV27 and TRBJ2-3, with 11 bases fitting TRBD2. V was pared by 4 bases and J by 1 base, with 10 bases of the junction left unmatched. The CDR3 length is 18 residues. The germline gives CDR1 MNHEY, CDR2 SMNVEV (reference sequence). For the CDR3, the DNA is TGTGCCAGCAGTTCCCCCTCGCTAGCGGGGGGACGCACAGATACGCAGTATTTT. Residues: CASSSPSLAGGRTDTQYF.

This chain joins TRBV27 and TRBJ1-5; possible D gene TRBD1, 5 bases. The CDR3 sequence is 13 residues long. Germline CDR1 MNHEY, CDR2 SMNVEV (reference sequence). The V end lost 6 bases, the J end lost 4 bases, and 10 bases lay between the germline ends. The CDR3 is CASRGRINQPQHF. The CDR3 bases are TGTGCCAGCAGGGGACGGATAAATCAGCCCCAGCATTTT.